This TCR beta chain originates from a study of blood T cell repertoires in COVID-19 (TCRdb year 2020). Notes on the research overall: Collaborator samples came from the United States, Italy and Spain and covered acute and convalescent phases of COVID-19. The prospective study material was composed of cDNA or gDNA derived from T cells, B-cell-depleted T cells, or PBMCs. Subjects who had been exposed to COVID-19, were actively infected with it, or had recovered from it provided the deeply sampled blood TCRbeta repertoires that made up the dataset. The repertoires were released in a freely available public database intended as a resource for research on the immune response to SARS-CoV-2. The samples were drawn from two sources: the first 160 participants of the ongoing ImmuneRACE study, and fewer than 1,500 subjects contributed by 6 global collaborators. The sample metadata nearly always contained a de-identified subject ID, COVID-19 status, age in years and sex. Where available, HLA class I and class II types were obtained from metadata supplied by the sample provider rather than from assay-based typing.

For this clone: No antigen is known for it. No base quality values were provided; no much bigger clone lies one nucleotide off.

Participants in the prospective study were aged roughly 18 to 90 years, lived in more than 20 United States geographic areas, and enrolled through a virtual design. Cohort assignment in the prospective study relied on participant-reported clinical history from a screening survey and a study questionnaire. Exposed participants were defined as having been in contact with someone with a PCR-confirmed or clinician-diagnosed COVID-19 case within 2 weeks of study entry. In the prospective study, whole blood, serum and a nasopharyngeal or oropharyngeal swab were collected from each participant by mobile phlebotomists. Over a roughly two-month period, participants in the prospective study had the option of providing additional blood draws and questionnaires. Blood samples from the prospective study were shipped frozen or at room temperature prior to DNA extraction. The immunoSEQ Assay, a bias-controlled multiplex PCR, was used to amplify TCRbeta CDR3 regions from genomic DNA. The study's own analysis went as follows. The number of nucleated cells in each sample was estimated from the amplification of reference gene primers within the assay. To quantify the absolute abundance of each unique TCRbeta CDR3 rearrangement, sequence reads were collapsed and filtered. Productive Simpson clonality was computed per sample as the square root of Simpson's diversity index over productive rearrangements. In TCRdb, the immuneACCESS table is reduced to in-frame sequences with V and J assigned. These tables do not hold every clone; where another copy was compared, an unresolved V gene accounts for under half, and the others remain unexplained. That table is the source of V, J and clone size, and D and trimming were worked out from the DNA. The table for this sample lists fewer than 250,000 clones; nearly 90% of them were counted only once. The ten largest make up more than 12% of the sample.

Trimmed from V: 4 bases; trimmed from J: 5 bases; junction bases lacking a gene match: 4. From the cysteine up to the phenylalanine, the CDR3 has a length of 13 residues. This entry keeps only the CDR3 DNA: 39 bases, framed from base 1. Findings and caveats that apply to the study as a whole: The quantity of clinical and demographic metadata differed by source and by participant and was supplied without curation.

The sequence was obtained from a man aged 25-45 years who had been exposed to COVID-19. This chain is built from TRBV12-3 or TRBV12-4 and TRBJ1-1; TRBD1 aligns with 7 central bases. The sample comprised PBMCs or T cells enriched from blood (not recorded which). Read as DNA, the sequence is TGTGCCAGCAGTTCTCAGGGGGTAACTGAAGCTTTCTTT. Translation gives CASSSQGVTEAFF.